One and the same sample provided the 12 T cell receptor beta chains below, sequenced in a study of blood T cell repertoires in COVID-19. TCRdb's copy holds only in-frame clones and misses some; the assay was immunoSEQ multiplex PCR. The data contain 110,000 to 150,000 clones, nearly 85% of them seen just once; the ten biggest clones take up about two fifths. Sequenced material: peripheral blood. Every receptor here comes from a human donor in a cohort sampled during active COVID-19.

This sequence joins TRBV15 and TRBJ2-1, with TRBD2 identical over 7 bases. J gave up 5 bases and V 1 base, and 5 bases lay outside the gene matches. The V gene's germline CDR1 is LNHNV and CDR2 YYDKDF (reference sequence). The CDR3 has 15 amino acids. CDR3 sequence: CATSRASGMNNEQFF. In DNA form, the CDR3 reads TGTGCCACCAGCAGAGCCAGCGGGATGAACAATGAGCAGTTCTTC.

The chain carries TRBV5-6 and TRBJ1-5; the D gene is possibly TRBD1 (5 bases). The CDR3 runs 16 residues. The V end was cut by 2 bases, the J end by 7 bases, with 19 bases between. Germline CDR1 and CDR2: SGHDT and YYEEEE. CDR3 protein: CASSFGGPGPGQPQHF. CDR3 nucleotides: TGTGCCAGCAGCTTCGGGGGTCCCGGACCGGGACAGCCCCAGCATTTT.

The chain links TRBV19 to TRBJ2-1, with D maybe TRBD2 (6 bases). Germline assignment: CDR1 LNHDA and CDR2 SQIVND (reference sequence). This CDR3 region has 14 residues. V was cut by 8 bases and J by 3 bases, with 14 bases left in between. The CDR3 loop reads CASSLASVYNEQFF. In nucleotides, the CDR3 is TGTGCCAGTTCTCTAGCGTCAGTCTACAATGAGCAGTTCTTC.

The chain carries TRBV28 and TRBJ1-1, with D hard to call. CDR3 size: 12 residues. V lost 2 bases, J lost 6 bases, and 7 bases lay in between. CDR1 MDHEN and CDR2 SYDVKM come from the germline V gene. CDR3 nucleotides: TGTGCCAGCAGTTTAGGCGGTTCTGAAGCTTTCTTT. It encodes CASSLGGSEAFF.

This chain connects TRBV19 to TRBJ1-1; D not certain. Germline loops: CDR1 LNHDA, CDR2 SQIVND (reference sequence). This CDR3 contains 15 residues. Deletions cut 6 bases from V and 0 bases from J, with 14 bases between. The CDR3 DNA follows: TGTGCCAGTAGCTATGCGACGGGAATGAACACTGAAGCTTTCTTT. The encoded protein is CASSYATGMNTEAFF.

The chain joins TRBV7-6 to TRBJ1-6; D ambiguous. V was pared by 9 bases and J by 8 bases, with 14 bases between. The CDR3 length is 13 residues. Looked up from germline, CDR1 is SGHVS and CDR2 is FNYEAQ. Here the CDR3 reads CASQRQRDSPLHF. Written as DNA, the CDR3 is TGTGCCAGTCAAAGGCAGAGGGATTCACCCCTCCACTTT.

The rearrangement uses TRBV5-1 and TRBJ2-5; no firm D call. V gave up 0 bases and J gave up 1 base, with 16 bases separating them. Germline CDR1 and CDR2: SGHRS and YFSETQ. The CDR3 has 17 amino acids. CDR3 in amino acids: CASSLGTKWSAQETQYF. In nucleotides, the CDR3 is TGCGCCAGCAGCTTGGGCACTAAATGGTCAGCCCAAGAGACCCAGTACTTC.

This clone was counted only a few times. This chain joins TRBV5-6 and TRBJ2-7, with TRBD1 identical over 11 bases. CDR3 length: 16 residues. V dropped 4 bases and J dropped 1; count of bases not matched to a gene: 7. Germline loops: CDR1 SGHDT, CDR2 YYEEEE. CDR3 nucleotide sequence: TGTGCCAGCAGCCCCGGACAGGGGGCCTCATCCTACGAGCAGTACGTC. As protein: CASSPGQGASSYEQYV.

The chain links TRBV7-2 to TRBJ2-7; possibly TRBD1 for D (6 bases). Germline V lookup: CDR1 SGHTA, CDR2 FQGNSA. V lost 7 bases to trimming and J lost 3 bases, with 13 bases between them. The CDR3 contains 13 residues. CDR3 in DNA: TGTGCCAGCACCGCTGGACAGCTCTACGAGCAGTACTTC. As protein: CASTAGQLYEQYF.

With respect to this clone: The same CDR3 arises from other DNA sequences in this sample as well. This rearrangement joins TRBV6-2 or TRBV6-3 to TRBJ1-1; D might be TRBD1 (6 bases). From germline, CDR1 is MNHEY and CDR2 SVGEGT. V shed 5 bases and J shed 4 bases, with 11 bases lying between them. The CDR3 loop spans 13 amino acids. The CDR3 DNA reads as TGTGCCAGCAGTCTCAGGGGTTTCACTGAAGCTTTCTTT. Amino acids: CASSLRGFTEAFF.

This chain uses TRBV7-8 with TRBJ1-1, with 12 bases aligning to TRBD1. V lost 5 bases to trimming and J lost 4 bases; unmatched junction nucleotides: 8. The CDR3 is 16 residues long. Germline V CDR1 and CDR2: SGHVS, FQNEAQ. In nucleotides, the CDR3 is TGTGCCAGCAGCGTCCGGGACAGGGGGCGCGGCACTGAAGCTTTCTTT. It specifies CASSVRDRGRGTEAFF.

The table lists this clone with a count of one. The gene calls are TRBV28 and TRBJ1-2, with D perhaps matching TRBD1 (5 bases). This CDR3 is 13 amino acids long. V was clipped by 2 bases and J by 8 bases, with 12 bases between them. From germline, CDR1 is MDHEN and CDR2 SYDVKM. CDR3 nucleotide sequence: TGTGCCAGCAGTTTAAGGGGAGGATGGGGCTACACCTTC. This sequence encodes CASSLRGGWGYTF.